This T cell receptor beta chain was captured by sequencing in a study of a mutant IDH1 vaccine in newly diagnosed glioma. Germline V gene lookup returns CDR1 SGHDN and CDR2 FVKESK. This CDR3 comprises 17 residues. V dropped 6 bases and J dropped 3 bases, with 24 bases sitting between them. Time point specified: week 47, end of study. Every single dose of the vaccine, 300 ug of mutant IDH1 20-mer peptide, came with topical imiquimod. The protocol was immunoSEQ multiplex PCR, while the TCRdb copy is restricted to in-frame clones and leaves out a portion. The repertoire consists of approximately 25,000 clones, with more than 75% occurring once and the leading ten covering roughly 3.8%. With respect to this clone: Its antigen is unidentified.

The sequence was collected from a man in his forties or fifties with glioma. Some clones in this sample may be carry-over from other donors' samples. The sequences come from PBMCs, collected from a glioma patient whose treatment included an IDH1 peptide vaccine. The chain employs TRBV14 and TRBJ2-7; D perhaps matches TRBD2 (5 bases). CDR3 DNA: TGTGCCAGCAGACCCCGAGGAGGACTTGGGGTTCTCTACGAGCAGTACTTC. It specifies CASRPRGGLGVLYEQYF.